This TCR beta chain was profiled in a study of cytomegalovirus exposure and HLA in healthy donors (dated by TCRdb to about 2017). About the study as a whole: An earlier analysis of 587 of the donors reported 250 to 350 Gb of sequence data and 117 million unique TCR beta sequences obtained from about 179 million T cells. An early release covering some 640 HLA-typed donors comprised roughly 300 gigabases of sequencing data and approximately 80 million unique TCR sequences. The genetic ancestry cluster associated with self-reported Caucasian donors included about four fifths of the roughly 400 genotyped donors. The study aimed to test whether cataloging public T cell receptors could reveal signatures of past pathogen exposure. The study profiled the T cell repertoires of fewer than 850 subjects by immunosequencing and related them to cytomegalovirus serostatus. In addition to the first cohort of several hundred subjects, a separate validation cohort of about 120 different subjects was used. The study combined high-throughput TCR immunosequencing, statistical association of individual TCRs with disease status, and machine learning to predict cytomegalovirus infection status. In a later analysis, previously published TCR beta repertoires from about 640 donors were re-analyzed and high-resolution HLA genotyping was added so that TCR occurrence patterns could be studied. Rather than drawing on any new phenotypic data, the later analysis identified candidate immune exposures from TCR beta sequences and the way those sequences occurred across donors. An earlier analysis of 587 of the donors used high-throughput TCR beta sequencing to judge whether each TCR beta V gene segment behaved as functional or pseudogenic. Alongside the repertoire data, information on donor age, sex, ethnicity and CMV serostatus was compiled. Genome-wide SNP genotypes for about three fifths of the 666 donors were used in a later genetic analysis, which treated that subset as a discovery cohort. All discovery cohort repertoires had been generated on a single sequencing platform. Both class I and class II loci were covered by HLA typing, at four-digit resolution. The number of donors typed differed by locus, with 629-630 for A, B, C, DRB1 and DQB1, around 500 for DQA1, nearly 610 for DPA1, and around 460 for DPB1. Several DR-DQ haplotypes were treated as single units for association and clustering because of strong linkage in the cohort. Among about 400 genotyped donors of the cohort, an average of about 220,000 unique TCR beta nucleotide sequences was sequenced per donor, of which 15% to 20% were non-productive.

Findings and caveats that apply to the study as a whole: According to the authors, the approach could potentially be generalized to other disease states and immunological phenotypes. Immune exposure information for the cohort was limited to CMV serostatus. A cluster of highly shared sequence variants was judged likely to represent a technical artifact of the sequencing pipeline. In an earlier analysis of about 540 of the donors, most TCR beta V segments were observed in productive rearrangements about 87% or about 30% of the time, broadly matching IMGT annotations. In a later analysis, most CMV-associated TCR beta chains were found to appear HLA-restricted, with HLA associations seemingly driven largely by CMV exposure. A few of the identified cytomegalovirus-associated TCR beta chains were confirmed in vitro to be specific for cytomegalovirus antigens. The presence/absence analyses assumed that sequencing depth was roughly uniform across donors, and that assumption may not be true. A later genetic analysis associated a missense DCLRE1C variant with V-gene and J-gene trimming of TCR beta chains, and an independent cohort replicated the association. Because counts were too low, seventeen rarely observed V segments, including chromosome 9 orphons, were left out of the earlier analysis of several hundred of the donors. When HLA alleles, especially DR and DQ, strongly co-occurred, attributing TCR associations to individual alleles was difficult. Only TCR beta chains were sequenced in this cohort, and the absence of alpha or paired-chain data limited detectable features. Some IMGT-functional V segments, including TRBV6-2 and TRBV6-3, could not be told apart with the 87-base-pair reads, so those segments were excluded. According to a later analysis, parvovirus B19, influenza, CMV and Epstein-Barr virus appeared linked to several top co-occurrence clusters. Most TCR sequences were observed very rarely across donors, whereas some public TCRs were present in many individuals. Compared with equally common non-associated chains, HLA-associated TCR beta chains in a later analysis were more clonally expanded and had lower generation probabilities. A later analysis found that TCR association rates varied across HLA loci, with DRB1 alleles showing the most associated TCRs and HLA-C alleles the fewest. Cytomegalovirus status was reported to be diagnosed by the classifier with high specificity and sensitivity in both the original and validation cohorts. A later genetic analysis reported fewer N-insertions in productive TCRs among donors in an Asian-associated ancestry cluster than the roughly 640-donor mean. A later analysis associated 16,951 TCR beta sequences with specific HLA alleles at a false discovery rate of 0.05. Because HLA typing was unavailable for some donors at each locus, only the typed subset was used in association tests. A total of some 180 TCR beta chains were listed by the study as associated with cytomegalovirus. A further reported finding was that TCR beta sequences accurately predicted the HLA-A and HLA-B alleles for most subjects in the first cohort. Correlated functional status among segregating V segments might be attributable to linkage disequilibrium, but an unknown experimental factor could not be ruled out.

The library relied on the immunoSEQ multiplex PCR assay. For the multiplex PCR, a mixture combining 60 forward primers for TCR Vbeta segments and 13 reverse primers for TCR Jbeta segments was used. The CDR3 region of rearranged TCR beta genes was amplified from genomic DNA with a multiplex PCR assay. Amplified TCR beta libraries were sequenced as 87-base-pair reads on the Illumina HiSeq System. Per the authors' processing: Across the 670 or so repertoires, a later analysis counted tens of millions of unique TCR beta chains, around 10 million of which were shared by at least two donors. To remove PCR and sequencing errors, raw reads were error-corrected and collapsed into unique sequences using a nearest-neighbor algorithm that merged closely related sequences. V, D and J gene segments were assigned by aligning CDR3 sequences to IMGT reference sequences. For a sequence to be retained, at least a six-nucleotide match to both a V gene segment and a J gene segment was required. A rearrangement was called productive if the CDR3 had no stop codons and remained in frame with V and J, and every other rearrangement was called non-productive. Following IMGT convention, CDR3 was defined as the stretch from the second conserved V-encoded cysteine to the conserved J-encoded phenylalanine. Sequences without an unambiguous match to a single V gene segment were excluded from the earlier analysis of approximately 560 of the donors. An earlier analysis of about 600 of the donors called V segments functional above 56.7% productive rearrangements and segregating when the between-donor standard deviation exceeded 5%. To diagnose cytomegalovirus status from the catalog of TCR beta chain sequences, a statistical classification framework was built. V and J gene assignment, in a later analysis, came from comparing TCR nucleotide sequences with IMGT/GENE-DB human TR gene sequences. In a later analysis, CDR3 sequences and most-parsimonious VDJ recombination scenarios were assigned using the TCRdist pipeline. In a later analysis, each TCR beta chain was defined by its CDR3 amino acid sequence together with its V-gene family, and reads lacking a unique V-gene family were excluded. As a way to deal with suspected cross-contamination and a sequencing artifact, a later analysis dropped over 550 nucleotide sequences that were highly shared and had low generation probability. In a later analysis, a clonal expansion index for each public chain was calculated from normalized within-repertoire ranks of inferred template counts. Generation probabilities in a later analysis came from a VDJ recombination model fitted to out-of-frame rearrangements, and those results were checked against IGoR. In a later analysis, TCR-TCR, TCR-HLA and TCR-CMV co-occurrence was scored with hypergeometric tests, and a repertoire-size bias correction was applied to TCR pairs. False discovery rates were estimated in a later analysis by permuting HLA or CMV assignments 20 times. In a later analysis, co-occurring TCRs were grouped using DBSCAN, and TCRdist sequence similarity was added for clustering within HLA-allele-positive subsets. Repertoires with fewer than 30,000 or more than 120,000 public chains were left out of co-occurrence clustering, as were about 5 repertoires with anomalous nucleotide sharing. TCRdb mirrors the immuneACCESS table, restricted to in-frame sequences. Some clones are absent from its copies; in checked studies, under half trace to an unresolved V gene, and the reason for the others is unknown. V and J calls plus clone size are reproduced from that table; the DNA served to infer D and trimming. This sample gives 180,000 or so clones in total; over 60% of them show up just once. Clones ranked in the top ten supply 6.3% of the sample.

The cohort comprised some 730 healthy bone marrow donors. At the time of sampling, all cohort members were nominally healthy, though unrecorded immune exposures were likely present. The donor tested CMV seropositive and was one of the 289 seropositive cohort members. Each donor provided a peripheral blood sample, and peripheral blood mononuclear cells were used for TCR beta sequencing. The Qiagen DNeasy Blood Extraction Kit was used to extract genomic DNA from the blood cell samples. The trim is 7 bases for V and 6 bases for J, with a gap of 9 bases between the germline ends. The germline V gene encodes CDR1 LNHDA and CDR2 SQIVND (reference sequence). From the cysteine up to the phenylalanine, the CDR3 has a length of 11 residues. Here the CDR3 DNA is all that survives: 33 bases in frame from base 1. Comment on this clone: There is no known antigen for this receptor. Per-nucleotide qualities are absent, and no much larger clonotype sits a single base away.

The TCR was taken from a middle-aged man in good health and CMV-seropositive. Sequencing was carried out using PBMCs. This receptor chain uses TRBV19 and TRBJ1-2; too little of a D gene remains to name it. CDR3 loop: CASMRGNGYTF. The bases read TGTGCCAGTATGAGAGGAAATGGCTACACCTTC.